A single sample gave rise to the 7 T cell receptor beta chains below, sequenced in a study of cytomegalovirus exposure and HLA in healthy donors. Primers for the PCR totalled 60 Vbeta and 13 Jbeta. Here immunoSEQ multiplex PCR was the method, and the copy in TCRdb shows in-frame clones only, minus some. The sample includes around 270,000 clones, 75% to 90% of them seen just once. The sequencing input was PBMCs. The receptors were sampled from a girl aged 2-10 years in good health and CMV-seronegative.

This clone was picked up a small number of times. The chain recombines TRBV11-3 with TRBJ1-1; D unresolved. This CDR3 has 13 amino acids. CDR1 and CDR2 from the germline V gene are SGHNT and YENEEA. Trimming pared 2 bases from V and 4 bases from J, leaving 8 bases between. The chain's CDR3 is CASSLSLFTEAFF. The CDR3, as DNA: TGTGCCAGCAGCTTATCTCTATTCACTGAAGCTTTCTTT.

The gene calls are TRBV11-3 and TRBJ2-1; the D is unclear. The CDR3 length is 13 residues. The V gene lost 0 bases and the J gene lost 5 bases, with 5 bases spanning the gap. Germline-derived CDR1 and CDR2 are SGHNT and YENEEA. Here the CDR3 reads CASSLEQNNEQFF. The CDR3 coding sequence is TGTGCCAGCAGCTTAGAACAGAACAATGAGCAGTTCTTC.

CDR3 amino acids: CASSQDSGRLFF. DNA for the CDR3: TGTGCCAGCAGCCAGGATTCTGGAAGGCTGTTTTTT. V gene TRBV2 combines with J gene TRBJ1-4; no definite D call. Trimming removed 6 bases at V and 14 bases at J, with 16 bases between. The CDR3 length is 12 residues. From germline, CDR1 is SNHLY and CDR2 FYNNEI.

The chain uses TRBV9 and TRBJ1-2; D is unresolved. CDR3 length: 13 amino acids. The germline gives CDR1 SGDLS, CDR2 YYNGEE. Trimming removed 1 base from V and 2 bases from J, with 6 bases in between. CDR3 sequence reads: CASSVTMNYGYTF. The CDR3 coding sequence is TGTGCCAGCAGCGTAACAATGAACTATGGCTACACCTTC.

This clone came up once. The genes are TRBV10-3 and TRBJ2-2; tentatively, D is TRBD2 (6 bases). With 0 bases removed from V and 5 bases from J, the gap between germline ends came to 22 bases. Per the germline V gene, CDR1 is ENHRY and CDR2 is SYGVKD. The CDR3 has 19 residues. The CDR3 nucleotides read TGTGCCATCAGTGAGTCGCTTGGGGGGACTTTGCCTCTTACCGGGGAGCTGTTTTTT. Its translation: CAISESLGGTLPLTGELFF.

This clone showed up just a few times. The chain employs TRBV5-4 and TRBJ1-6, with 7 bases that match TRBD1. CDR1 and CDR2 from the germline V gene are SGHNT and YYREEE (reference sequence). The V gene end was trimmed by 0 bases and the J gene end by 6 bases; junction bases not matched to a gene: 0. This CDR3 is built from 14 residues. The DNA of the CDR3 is TGTGCCAGCAGCTTGGACAGGGGTAATTCACCCCTCCACTTT. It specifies CASSLDRGNSPLHF.

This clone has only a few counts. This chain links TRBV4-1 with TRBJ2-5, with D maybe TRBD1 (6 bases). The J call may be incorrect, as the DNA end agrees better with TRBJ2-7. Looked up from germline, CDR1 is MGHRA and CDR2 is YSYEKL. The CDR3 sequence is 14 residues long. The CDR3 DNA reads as TGCGCCAGCAGCCCTGGCCCAGGGGTCTACGAGCAGTACTTC. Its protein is CASSPGPGVYEQYF.